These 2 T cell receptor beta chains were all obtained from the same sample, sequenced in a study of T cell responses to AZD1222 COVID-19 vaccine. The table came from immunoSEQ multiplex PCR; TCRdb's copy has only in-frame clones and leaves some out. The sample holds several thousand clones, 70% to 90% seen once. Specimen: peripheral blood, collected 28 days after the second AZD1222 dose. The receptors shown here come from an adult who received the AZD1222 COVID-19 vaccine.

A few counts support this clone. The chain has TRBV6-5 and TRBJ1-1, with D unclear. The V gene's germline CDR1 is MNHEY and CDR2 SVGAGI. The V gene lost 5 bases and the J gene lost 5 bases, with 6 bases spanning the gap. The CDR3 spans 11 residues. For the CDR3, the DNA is TGTGCCAGCAGTATGGGGACTGAAGCTTTCTTT. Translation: CASSMGTEAFF.

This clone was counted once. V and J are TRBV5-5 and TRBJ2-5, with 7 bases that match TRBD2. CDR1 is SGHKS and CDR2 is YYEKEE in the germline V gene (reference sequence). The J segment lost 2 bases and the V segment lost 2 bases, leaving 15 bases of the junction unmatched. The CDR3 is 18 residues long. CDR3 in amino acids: CASSFLPMSGIEQETQYF. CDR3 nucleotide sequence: TGTGCCAGCAGCTTTTTGCCGATGAGCGGGATAGAACAAGAGACCCAGTACTTC.